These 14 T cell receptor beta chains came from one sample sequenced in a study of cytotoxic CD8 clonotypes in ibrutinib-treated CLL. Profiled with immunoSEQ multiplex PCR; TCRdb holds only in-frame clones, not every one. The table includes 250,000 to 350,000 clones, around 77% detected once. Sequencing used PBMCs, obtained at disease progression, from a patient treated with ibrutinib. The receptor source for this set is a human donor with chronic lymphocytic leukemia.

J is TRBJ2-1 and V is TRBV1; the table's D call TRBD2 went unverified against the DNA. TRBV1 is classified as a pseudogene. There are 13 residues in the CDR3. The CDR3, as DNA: TGCACCCCGAACACCGGGGGAAGGAATGAGCAGTTCTTC. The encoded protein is CTPNTGGRNEQFF.

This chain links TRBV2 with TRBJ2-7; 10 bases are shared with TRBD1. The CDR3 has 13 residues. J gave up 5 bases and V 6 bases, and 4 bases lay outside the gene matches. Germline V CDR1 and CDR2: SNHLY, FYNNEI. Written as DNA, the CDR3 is TGTGCCAGCAGATATGGGACAGGGGACGAGCAGTACTTC. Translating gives CASRYGTGDEQYF.

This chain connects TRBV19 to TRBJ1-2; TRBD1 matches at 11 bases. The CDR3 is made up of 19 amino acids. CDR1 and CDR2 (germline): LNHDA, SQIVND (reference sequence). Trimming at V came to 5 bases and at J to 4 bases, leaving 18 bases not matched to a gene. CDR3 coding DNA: TGTGCCAGTAGTCGAAGTAGGGGGACAGGGGGAAAATTCGGCTATGGCTACACCTTC. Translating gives CASSRSRGTGGKFGYGYTF.

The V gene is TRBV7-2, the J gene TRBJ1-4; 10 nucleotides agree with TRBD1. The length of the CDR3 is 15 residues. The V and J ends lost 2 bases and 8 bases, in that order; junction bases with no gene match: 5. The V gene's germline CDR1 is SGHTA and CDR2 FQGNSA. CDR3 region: CASSLYGTGVEKLFF. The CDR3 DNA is TGTGCCAGCAGCTTATATGGGACAGGGGTGGAAAAACTGTTTTTT.

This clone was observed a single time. CDR3 sequence (DNA): TGTGCCAGCAGCTACGGCCGATCGAACACCGGGGAGCTGTTTTTT. It translates to CASSYGRSNTGELFF. The J gene is TRBJ2-2, the V gene TRBV5-4; D remains ambiguous. Deletions cut 3 bases from V and 0 bases from J, with 9 bases between. The CDR3 has 15 amino acids. Germline assignment: CDR1 SGHNT and CDR2 YYREEE (reference sequence).

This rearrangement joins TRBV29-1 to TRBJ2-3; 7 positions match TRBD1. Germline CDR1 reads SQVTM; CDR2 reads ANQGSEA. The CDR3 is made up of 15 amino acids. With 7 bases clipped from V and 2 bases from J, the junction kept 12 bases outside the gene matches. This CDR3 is CSADRAYTPTDTQYF. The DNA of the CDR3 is TGCAGCGCTGACAGGGCCTATACGCCCACAGATACGCAGTATTTT.

This CDR3 is CASSLAISGGNGYTF. The CDR3 DNA follows: TGTGCCAGCAGCTTAGCAATTTCTGGAGGGAACGGCTACACCTTC. J is TRBJ1-2 and V is TRBV7-2; D unresolved. V dropped 0 bases and J dropped 8 bases, with 16 bases sitting between them. The CDR3 is 15 residues long. CDR1 and CDR2 from the germline V gene are SGHTA and FQGNSA.

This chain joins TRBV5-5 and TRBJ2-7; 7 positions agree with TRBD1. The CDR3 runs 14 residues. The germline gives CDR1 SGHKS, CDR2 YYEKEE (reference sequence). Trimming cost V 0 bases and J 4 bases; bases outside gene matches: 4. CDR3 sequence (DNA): TGTGCCAGCAGCTTGGACAGGGGAAGGTACGAGCAGTACTTC. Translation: CASSLDRGRYEQYF.

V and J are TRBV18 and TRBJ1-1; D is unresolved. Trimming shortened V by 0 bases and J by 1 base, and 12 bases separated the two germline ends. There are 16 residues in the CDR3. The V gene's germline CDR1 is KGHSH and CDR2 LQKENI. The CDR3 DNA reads TGTGCCAGCTCACCACCCACTAGGACGTCGAACACTGAAGCTTTCTTT. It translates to CASSPPTRTSNTEAFF.

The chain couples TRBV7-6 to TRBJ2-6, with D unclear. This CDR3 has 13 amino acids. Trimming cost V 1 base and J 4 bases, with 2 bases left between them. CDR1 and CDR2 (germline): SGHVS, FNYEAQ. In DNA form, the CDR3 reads TGTGCCAGCAGCTTAGAGGGGGCCAACGTCCTGACTTTC. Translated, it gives CASSLEGANVLTF. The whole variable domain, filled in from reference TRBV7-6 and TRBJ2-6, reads GAGVSQSPRYKVTKRGQDVALRCDPISGHVSLYWYRQALGQGPEFLTYFNYEAQQDKSGLPNDRFSAERPEGSISTLTIQRTEQRDSAMYRCASSLEGANVLTFGAGSRLTVL.

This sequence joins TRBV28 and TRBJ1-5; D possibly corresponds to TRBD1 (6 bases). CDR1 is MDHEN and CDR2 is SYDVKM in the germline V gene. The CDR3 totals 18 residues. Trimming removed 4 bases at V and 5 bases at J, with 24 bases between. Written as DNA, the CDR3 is TGTGCCAGCAGTTCCCCGGGGGCAGGGAGGCAAAATCATCAGCCCCAGCATTTT. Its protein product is CASSSPGAGRQNHQPQHF.

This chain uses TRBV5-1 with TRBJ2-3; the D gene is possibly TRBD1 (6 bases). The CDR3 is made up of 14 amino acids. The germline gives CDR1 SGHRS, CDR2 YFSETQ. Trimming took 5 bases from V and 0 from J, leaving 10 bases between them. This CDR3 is CASRGAVSTDTQYF. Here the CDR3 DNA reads TGCGCCAGCAGGGGGGCGGTTAGCACAGATACGCAGTATTTT.

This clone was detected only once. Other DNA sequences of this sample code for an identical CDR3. The CDR3 loop reads CASSSRTASTDTQYF. CDR3 DNA sequence: TGTGCCAGCAGCTCCCGGACGGCAAGCACAGATACGCAGTATTTT. J is TRBJ2-3 and V is TRBV9; no clear D. The V end lost 4 bases, the J end lost 0 bases, and 12 bases lay between the germline ends. CDR1 is SGDLS and CDR2 is YYNGEE in the germline V gene. CDR3 size: 15 residues.

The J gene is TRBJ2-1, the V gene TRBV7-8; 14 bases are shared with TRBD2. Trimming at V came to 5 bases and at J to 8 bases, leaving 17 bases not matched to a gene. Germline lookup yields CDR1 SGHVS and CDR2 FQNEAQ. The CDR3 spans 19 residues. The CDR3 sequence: CASSGAGTSGRLKRDEQFF. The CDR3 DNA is TGTGCCAGCAGCGGAGCGGGGACTAGCGGGAGATTAAAGCGCGATGAGCAGTTCTTC.